This passage covers 3 T cell receptor beta chains from one sample sequenced in a study of cytomegalovirus exposure and HLA in healthy donors. In the PCR, 60 Vbeta and 13 Jbeta primers were used. Produced via immunoSEQ multiplex PCR; TCRdb's table is partial and in-frame only. Of around 240,000 clones in the sample, over 80% were seen once. Input material: PBMCs. The receptors stem from a middle-aged woman in good health and CMV-seropositive.

This chain uses TRBV27 with TRBJ2-1, with 7 nucleotides matching TRBD1. This CDR3 comprises 15 residues. Germline CDR1 and CDR2: MNHEY and SMNVEV (reference sequence). V trimming: 5 bases; J trimming: 5 bases; junction bases outside the gene matches: 9. As DNA, the CDR3 is TGTGCCAGCAGTCCACTGAGGACAGGCCACAATGAGCAGTTCTTC. Amino acids: CASSPLRTGHNEQFF.

The V and J genes are TRBV5-1 and TRBJ2-2; 12 bases match TRBD2. The junction had 10 bases not matched to a gene; V was cut back by 4 bases and J by 3 bases. The CDR3 runs to 18 residues. CDR1 is SGHRS, CDR2 YFSETQ, per germline. This CDR3 is CASSRETSGGPHTGELFF. The CDR3 nucleotides are TGCGCCAGCAGCCGCGAGACTAGCGGGGGACCTCACACCGGGGAGCTGTTTTTT.

CDR3: CASSPGTSKDTQYF. CDR3 sequence (DNA): TGCGCCAGCAGCCCTGGGACTAGTAAAGATACGCAGTATTTT. The V call is TRBV5-1, the J call TRBJ2-3; 8 nucleotides align to TRBD2. The CDR3 is 14 residues long. Per germline, CDR1 SGHRS and CDR2 YFSETQ. The J segment lost 5 bases and the V segment lost 4 bases, leaving 6 bases of the junction unmatched.